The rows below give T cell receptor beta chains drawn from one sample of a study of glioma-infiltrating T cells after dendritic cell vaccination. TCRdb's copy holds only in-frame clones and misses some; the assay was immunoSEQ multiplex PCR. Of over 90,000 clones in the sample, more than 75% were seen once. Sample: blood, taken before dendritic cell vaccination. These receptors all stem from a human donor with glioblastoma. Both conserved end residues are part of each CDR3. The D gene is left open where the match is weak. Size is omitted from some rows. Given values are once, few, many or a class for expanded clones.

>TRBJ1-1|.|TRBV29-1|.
TGCAGCGCCAGGTCGGGGAAAGGTGAAGCTTTCTTT
CSARSGKGEAFF
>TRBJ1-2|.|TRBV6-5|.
TGTGCCAGCAGCCGCCCAATGGGCGCAGAGTTTGGCTACACCTTC
CASSRPMGAEFGYTF
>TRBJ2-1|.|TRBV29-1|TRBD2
TGCAGCGTTGAGGGAGTAGCGGGAGATAGTGAGCAGTTCTTC
CSVEGVAGDSEQFF
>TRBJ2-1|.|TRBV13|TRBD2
TGTGCCAGCAGCCCCGCGGGTAGCGGGGGATTCAATGAGCAGTTCTTC
CASSPAGSGGFNEQFF
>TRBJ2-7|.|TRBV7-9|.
TGTGCCAGCAGCTTAGGTGGCAGTAACCCCTACGAGCAGTACTTC
CASSLGGSNPYEQYF
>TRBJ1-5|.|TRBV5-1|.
TGCGCCAGCAGCTTGAGCGCGGGGGATCAGCCCCAGCATTTT
CASSLSAGDQPQHF
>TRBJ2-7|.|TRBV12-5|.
TGTGCTAGGGCAGGGGGGAGCTCCTACGAGCAGTACTTC
CARAGGSSYEQYF
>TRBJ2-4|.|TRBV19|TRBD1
TGTGCCAGTAGACCACAGGGGGCGCGTAACATTCAGTACTTC
CASRPQGARNIQYF
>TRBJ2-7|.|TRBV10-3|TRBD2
TGTGCCACGAAGCGGGAGAGTCCTGACGAGCAGTACTTC
CATKRESPDEQYF
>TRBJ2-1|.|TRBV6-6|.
TGTGCCAGCAGTTACCCAGCGGCCCCACGGTACAATGAGCAGTTCTTC
CASSYPAAPRYNEQFF
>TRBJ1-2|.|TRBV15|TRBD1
TGTGCCACCAGGGATTCAGGGGGCCTTAATTACTATGGCTACACCTTC
CATRDSGGLNYYGYTF
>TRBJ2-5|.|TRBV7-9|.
TGTGCCAGCAGCTTAGAAGGACGGGGAGAGACCCAGTACTTC
CASSLEGRGETQYF
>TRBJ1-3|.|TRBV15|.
TGTGCCACCAGCCGGGGGGGCAGCTCTGGAAACACCATATATTTT
CATSRGGSSGNTIYF
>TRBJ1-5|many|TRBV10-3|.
TGTGCCATCAGTGAGTCGACTCTTAGTCAGCCCCAGCATTTT
CAISESTLSQPQHF
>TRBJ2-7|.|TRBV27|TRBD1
TGTGCCAGCAGACCCGGGACAGGGGACTACGAGCAGTACTTC
CASRPGTGDYEQYF
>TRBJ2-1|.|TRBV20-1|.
TGCAGTGCTAGGACAGGCAGTGAGCAGTTCTTC
CSARTGSEQFF
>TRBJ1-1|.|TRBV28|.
TGTGCCAGCAGTCAGACAGTGAACACTGAAGCTTTCTTT
CASSQTVNTEAFF
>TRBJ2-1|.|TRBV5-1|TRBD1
TGCGCCAGCAGGACCGGGACAGGGGCTTACAATGAGCAGTTCTTC
CASRTGTGAYNEQFF
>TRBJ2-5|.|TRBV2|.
TGTGCCAGCAGCTTATCAGAGACCCAGTACTTC
CASSLSETQYF
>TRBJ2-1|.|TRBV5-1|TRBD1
TGCGCCAGCAGCTTGAACCCCTCACAGGGGGGCTACAATGAGCAGTTCTTC
CASSLNPSQGGYNEQFF
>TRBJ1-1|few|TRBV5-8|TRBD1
TGTGCCAGCAGCTGGGGACAGGGGGCGGCTTTCTTT
CASSWGQGAAFF
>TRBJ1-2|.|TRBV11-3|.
TGTGCCAGCAGCTTGAGCAGGACAAATAACTATGGCTACACCTTC
CASSLSRTNNYGYTF
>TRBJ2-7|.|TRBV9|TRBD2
TGTGCCAGCAGTTTCTCTGCAGCGGGACCTAACGAGCAGTACTTC
CASSFSAAGPNEQYF
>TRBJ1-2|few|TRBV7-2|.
TGTGCCAGCAGCCAAGGGGGGGCGCTGGGTGGCTACACCTTC
CASSQGGALGGYTF
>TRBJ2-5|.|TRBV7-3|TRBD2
TGTGCCAGCAGCTTAACGAGTGCGGGAGAAGAGACCCAGTACTTC
CASSLTSAGEETQYF
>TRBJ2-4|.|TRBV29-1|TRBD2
TGCAGCGTTGGTTTCAGACTAGCGGGGGTAGAAAACATTCAGTACTTC
CSVGFRLAGVENIQYF
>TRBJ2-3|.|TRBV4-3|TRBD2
TGCGCCAGCAGCCAACAACTAGCGGGAGGGTTAGATACGCAGTATTTT
CASSQQLAGGLDTQYF
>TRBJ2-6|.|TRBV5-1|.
TGCGCCAGCAGCTTGGAAGGGGTTGGGGCCAACGTCCTGACTTTC
CASSLEGVGANVLTF
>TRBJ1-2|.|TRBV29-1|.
TGCAGCGTTGAAGATCGGGACTTTCCTGAGTATGGCTACACCTTC
CSVEDRDFPEYGYTF
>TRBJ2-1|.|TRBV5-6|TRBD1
TGTGCCAGCAGCTCAGGGACAGGTCTAAGGCTTATACACAATGAGCAGTTCTTC
CASSSGTGLRLIHNEQFF
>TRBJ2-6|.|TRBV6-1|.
TGTGCCAGCAGTGACGACAGGCCCTCTGGGGCCAACGTCCTGACTTTC
CASSDDRPSGANVLTF